Listed here are 13 T cell receptor beta chains from one sample, sequenced in a study of beta chain features in type 1 diabetes. Expressed TCRB transcripts were sequenced, since all the RNA that had been isolated was reverse transcribed. Method: immunoSEQ multiplex PCR; TCRdb's copy keeps in-frame clones and lacks some. The profile shows hundreds of thousands of clones, more than 12% of them singletons. Their antigens are not known. Findings and caveats of the study: In all four CD4+ subsets, TCRB CDR3 length was significantly, moderately reduced in type 1 diabetes.

The sequenced sample was naive CD4+ T cells from blood. These receptors came from a man aged 18 to 29 with type 1 diabetes.

The chain couples TRBV20-1 to TRBJ2-1; possible D gene TRBD2, 5 bases. This CDR3 has 10 amino acids. Per the germline V gene, CDR1 is DFQATT and CDR2 is SNEGSKA (reference sequence). V lost 3 bases and J 10 bases, leaving 7 bases between the germline ends. Written as DNA, the CDR3 is TGCAGTGCTAGGGAGGAGGAGCAGTTCTTC. This gives the protein CSAREEEQFF.

This clone was counted a few times. This chain connects TRBV11-1 to TRBJ2-5, with no clear D. Per the germline V gene, CDR1 is SGHAT and CDR2 is FQDESV (reference sequence). Trimming took 10 bases from V and 4 from J, leaving 16 bases between them. CDR3 length: 13 residues. The CDR3 reads CAIQRTARETQYF. The CDR3 DNA reads as TGTGCCATCCAAAGGACCGCGAGAGAGACCCAGTACTTC.

The chain joins TRBV5-6 to TRBJ1-1; TRBD1 matches 7 bases. With 4 bases clipped from V and 5 bases from J, the junction kept 14 bases outside the gene matches. This CDR3 comprises 16 residues. Looked up from germline, CDR1 is SGHDT and CDR2 is YYEEEE. This CDR3 reads CASSPPTGKLRTEAFF. The CDR3 nucleotides are TGTGCCAGCAGCCCGCCGACAGGGAAGTTGAGAACTGAAGCTTTCTTT. Full variable domain (missing parts from reference TRBV5-6 and TRBJ1-1): DAGVTQSPTHLIKTRGQQVTLRCSPKSGHDTVSWYQQALGQGPQFIFQYYEEEERQRGNFPDRFSGHQFPNYSSELNVNALLLGDSALYLCASSPPTGKLRTEAFFGQGTRLTVV.

The chain carries TRBV6-6 and TRBJ1-2, with D perhaps TRBD1 (6 bases). The CDR3 has 13 residues. The V end lost 6 bases, the J end lost 4 bases, and 12 bases lay between the germline ends. From germline, CDR1 is MNHNY and CDR2 SVGAGI (reference sequence). CDR3 DNA: TGTGCCAGCAGCCGAGAAGGGGGCTATGGCTACACCTTC. It is translated as CASSREGGYGYTF.

This clone was counted only a few times. V usage is TRBV7-2 and J usage is TRBJ2-3; TRBD1 aligns across 10 bases. After removal of 4 bases from V and 2 bases from J, the junction contained 3 bases not matched to a gene. The CDR3 length is 15 residues. The V gene's germline CDR1 is SGHTA and CDR2 FQGNSA. This CDR3 reads CASSWGQGNTDTQYF. Written as DNA, the CDR3 is TGTGCCAGCAGCTGGGGACAGGGGAACACAGATACGCAGTATTTT.

This clone has more than one count but fewer than ten. Other DNA sequences of this sample code for an identical CDR3. This chain connects TRBV7-2 to TRBJ2-1, with a weak D call TRBD2 (7 bases). Germline V lookup: CDR1 SGHTA, CDR2 FQGNSA. V lost 1 base, J lost 2 bases, and 12 bases lay in between. The CDR3 has 16 amino acids. DNA of the CDR3: TGTGCCAGCAGCTTAGTAGGGGGGGGCACCTACAATGAGCAGTTCTTC. This encodes CASSLVGGGTYNEQFF.

V gene TRBV10-3 combines with J gene TRBJ2-1; possible D gene TRBD2, 5 bases. The germline gives CDR1 ENHRY, CDR2 SYGVKD. The CDR3 length is 17 residues. Trimming shortened V by 2 bases and J by 0 bases, and 14 bases separated the two germline ends. Written as DNA, the CDR3 is TGTGCCATCAGTGAGCCCACTAGGGCCCTCTCCTACAATGAGCAGTTCTTC. Translated: CAISEPTRALSYNEQFF.

V gene TRBV28 combines with J gene TRBJ2-7, with TRBD1 identical over 8 bases. The V segment lost 5 bases and the J segment 0 bases; nucleotides outside the gene matches: 9. Per the germline V gene, CDR1 is MDHEN and CDR2 is SYDVKM. The CDR3 length is 16 residues. The CDR3 spells CASSTSGQGFSYEQYF. As DNA, the CDR3 is TGTGCCAGCAGTACCTCCGGACAGGGTTTCTCCTACGAGCAGTACTTC.

This clone turned up a few times. The gene calls are TRBV29-1 and TRBJ2-6; D unclear. The CDR3 covers 15 residues. CDR1 and CDR2 from the germline V gene are SQVTM and ANQGSEA. V was shortened by 5 bases and J by 0 bases, with 11 bases between the two germline ends. The CDR3 is CSVLWDLSGANVLTF. CDR3 sequence (DNA): TGCAGCGTTCTGTGGGATCTCTCTGGGGCCAACGTCCTGACTTTC.

This CDR3 is CSVEVGTSGGNEQFF. CDR3 coding DNA: TGCAGCGTTGAAGTCGGGACTAGCGGGGGTAATGAGCAGTTCTTC. This sequence joins TRBV29-1 and TRBJ2-1; TRBD2 matches at 14 bases. The CDR3 runs to 15 residues. With V trimmed by 1 base and J by 7 bases, 3 bases remained unmatched. Germline lookup yields CDR1 SQVTM and CDR2 ANQGSEA.

This clone was seen more than once but under ten times. The genes are TRBV29-1 and TRBJ2-5, with a tentative D call TRBD2 (6 bases). The CDR3 spans 13 residues. Trimming stripped 4 bases from V and 4 bases from J, with 13 bases between. Germline values: CDR1 SQVTM, CDR2 ANQGSEA. CDR3: CSVVRDSRETQYF. The CDR3 nucleotides read TGCAGCGTTGTCCGGGACTCCAGAGAGACCCAGTACTTC.

In its sample, this clone was seen a few times. The chain uses TRBV10-2 and TRBJ2-3, with 11 bases aligning to TRBD2. The J segment lost 6 bases and the V segment lost 9 bases, leaving 11 bases of the junction unmatched. The CDR3 length is 15 residues. Germline assignment: CDR1 WSHSY and CDR2 SAAADI. The CDR3 DNA sequence: TGCGCCAGTAGAGAGGGGACTAGCGGAACGGATACGCAGTATTTT. Translation: CASREGTSGTDTQYF.

This clone was detected a few times. This sequence joins TRBV18 and TRBJ1-5; D uncertain. The CDR3 is 15 amino acids. Between the trimmed V and J ends, which lost 5 bases and 3 bases, there was a span of 14 bases. The V gene's germline CDR1 is KGHSH and CDR2 LQKENI. The CDR3 region has the DNA TGTGCCAGCTCATCCCAAGACGGGGTCAATCAGCCCCAGCATTTT. Translated: CASSSQDGVNQPQHF.